The sequence of this TCR beta chain was determined in a study of shared clonotypes between healthy human individuals. Generated by immunoSEQ multiplex PCR, the TCRdb table keeps only in-frame clones and is missing some. Here the sample spans 550,000 to 800,000 clones, approximately 79% being singletons. This clone showed up just a few times. V lost 2 bases to trimming and J lost 11 bases; unmatched junction nucleotides: 6. Germline loops: CDR1 MGHRA, CDR2 YSYEKL. The CDR3 is 13 residues long. There were only Caucasian adults among the donors, and all lived in Nashville, Tennessee. The V gene is TRBV4-1, the J gene TRBJ2-4; 7 bases line up with TRBD1. The specimen sequenced was memory CD4+ T cells sorted from blood. Subset denoted: CD45RA-negative fraction. The sequence was obtained from a woman younger than 45 in good health. Here the CDR3 reads CASSQRLQGVQYF. In DNA form, the CDR3 reads TGCGCCAGCAGCCAAAGACTGCAGGGGGTTCAGTACTTC.